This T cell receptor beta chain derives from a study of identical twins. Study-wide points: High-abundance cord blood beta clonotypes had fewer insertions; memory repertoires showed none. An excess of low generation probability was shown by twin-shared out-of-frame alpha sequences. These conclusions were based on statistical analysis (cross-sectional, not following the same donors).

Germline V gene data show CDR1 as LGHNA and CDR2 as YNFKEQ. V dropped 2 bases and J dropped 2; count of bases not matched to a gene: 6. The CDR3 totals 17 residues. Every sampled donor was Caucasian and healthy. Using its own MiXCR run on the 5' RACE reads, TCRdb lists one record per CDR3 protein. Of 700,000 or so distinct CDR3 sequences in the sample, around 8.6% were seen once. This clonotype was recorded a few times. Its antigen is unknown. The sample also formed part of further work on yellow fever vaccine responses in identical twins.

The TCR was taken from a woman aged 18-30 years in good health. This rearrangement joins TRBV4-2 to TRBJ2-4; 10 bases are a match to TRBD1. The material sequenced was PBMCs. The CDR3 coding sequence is TGTGCCAGCAGCCAACCCACGACAGGGGGCACCAAAAACATTCAGTACTTC. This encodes CASSQPTTGGTKNIQYF.